The rows below give T cell receptor beta chains drawn from one sample of a study of T cells in Graves' hyperthyroidism and ophthalmopathy. TCRdb re-derived calls from the multiplex PCR reads in MiXCR, one entry per CDR3 protein. Found here are some 720,000 distinct CDR3 sequences, approximately 16% of them singletons; the top ten hold under 10%. The sample taken for sequencing was blood. The source of these receptors is a man aged 18 to 29 with Graves' hyperthyroidism. Each CDR3 is given with its conserved first and last residue. D genes are given only for firm matches. Clone size is not always given. Where it is, it says once, few, many or a class for expanded clones.

.,TRBV7-2,TRBJ1-5,few,TGTGCCAGCAGGAAGACAGGTGGACAGCCCCAGCATTTT,CASRKTGGQPQHF
TRBD2,TRBV7-6,TRBJ2-1,many,TGTGCCAGCAACCCTAGACCGGGACTACCAAACAATGAGCAGTTCTTC,CASNPRPGLPNNEQFF
.,TRBV28,TRBJ2-1,many,TGTGCCAGCAGTTTATTGGTCCCTAACCACCCAACGAGCAACAATGAGCAGTTCTTC,CASSLLVPNHPTSNNEQFF
TRBD2,TRBV3-1,TRBJ2-7,.,TGTGCCAGCAGCCCCCCCTCAGCGGGGGCCTACGAGCAGTACTTC,CASSPPSAGAYEQYF
.,TRBV29-1,TRBJ1-5,.,TGCAGCGTTGAAGAGCGAGGGTCGGGCAATCAGCCCCAGCATTTT,CSVEERGSGNQPQHF
.,TRBV6-1,TRBJ1-2,many,TGTGCCAGCACCGGACGAGGGGGTGGCTACACCTTC,CASTGRGGGYTF
.,TRBV27,TRBJ1-1,.,TGTGCCAGCAGTTTAAGGGGTGGTGGAGCGGACACTGAAGCTTTCTTT,CASSLRGGGADTEAFF
.,TRBV24-1,TRBJ2-3,.,TGTGCCACCAGTGACCCCGGGACGACCACAGATACGCAGTATTTT,CATSDPGTTTDTQYF
.,TRBV20-1,TRBJ2-1,many,TGCAGCGCCCCCGGGGAGGCCCTAAGGGAGCAGTTCTTC,CSAPGEALREQFF
.,TRBV28,TRBJ2-7,many,TGTGCCAGCAGTTTTGGGGCTAGCGAGCAGTACTTC,CASSFGASEQYF
TRBD1,TRBV28,TRBJ1-1,many,TGTGCCAGCAGTCAAGGGACAGGGGGCGCGGGCACTGAAGCTTTCTTT,CASSQGTGGAGTEAFF
TRBD1,TRBV25-1,TRBJ2-7,many,TGTGCCAGCAGTGAATGGGGGAGACAGGGACGGGGCTACGAGCAGTACTTC,CASSEWGRQGRGYEQYF
.,TRBV2,TRBJ2-1,many,TGTGCCAGCAGGGTTGCCCCGGGGCAGCAGTTCTTC,CASRVAPGQQFF
.,TRBV6-1,TRBJ2-7,.,TGTGCCAGCTGGGGGGCCTACGAGCAGTACTTC,CASWGAYEQYF
TRBD1,TRBV11-1,TRBJ1-4,many,TGTGCCAGCAGCTTGGCCCGGGACAGGGAAGAAAAACTGTTTTTT,CASSLARDREEKLFF
.,TRBV11-2,TRBJ2-2,.,TGTGCCAGCAGCTTACACAGTAGCACCGGGGAGCTGTTTTTT,CASSLHSSTGELFF
.,TRBV6-5,TRBJ2-7,.,TGTGCCAGCAGTTACTCGAACCAGAACTACGAGCAGTACTTC,CASSYSNQNYEQYF
TRBD1,TRBV28,TRBJ2-7,.,TGTGCCAGCAGTTTATGGGGACAGGGATCCTACGAGCAGTACTTC,CASSLWGQGSYEQYF
.,TRBV5-1,TRBJ2-3,many,TGCGCCAGCAGCTTGGCGGGGGCTGCGCGTAGCACAGATACGCAGTATTTT,CASSLAGAARSTDTQYF
TRBD1,TRBV29-1,TRBJ2-3,.,TGCAGCGGGTGGACAGGTGCCGATACGCAGTATTTT,CSGWTGADTQYF
.,TRBV4-2,TRBJ2-1,.,TGTGCCAGCAGCCAGGACTTGACGGGCCTATCTCTTAGTGAGCAGTTCTTC,CASSQDLTGLSLSEQFF
.,TRBV7-2,TRBJ1-3,few,TGTGCCAGCAGCCTAGCAAATGCTGGCGTGGGAGACACCATATATTTT,CASSLANAGVGDTIYF
.,TRBV11-1,TRBJ2-1,many,TGTGCCAGCAGCTCCATCGGGTCTAGCAAGCATGAGCAGTTCTTC,CASSSIGSSKHEQFF
.,TRBV11-3,TRBJ2-5,many,TGTGCCAGCAGCTTAGATCGGGGCAGCCAAGAGACCCAGTACTTC,CASSLDRGSQETQYF
.,TRBV10-1,TRBJ2-1,.,TGCGCCAGCAGTGAGCGCTACAATGAGCAGTTCTTC,CASSERYNEQFF
.,TRBV7-9,TRBJ2-1,few,TGTGCCAGCAGCCCTAGGGACCGAGACCACAATGAGCAGTTCTTC,CASSPRDRDHNEQFF
TRBD2,TRBV24-1,TRBJ2-1,many,TGTGCCACCAGTGATTCCCTAGCGGGGCACCGTGAGCAGTTCTTC,CATSDSLAGHREQFF
TRBD2,TRBV5-1,TRBJ2-3,many,TGCGCCAGCAGCTTGGCGCCAGCGGGAGGGAGCACAGATACGCAGTATTTT,CASSLAPAGGSTDTQYF
.,TRBV10-3,TRBJ1-4,.,TGTGCCATCAGTGAGTCGGACGGTAATGAAAAACTGTTTTTT,CAISESDGNEKLFF
TRBD2,TRBV20-1,TRBJ2-1,.,TGCAGTGCTAGAGATCAGGGCGGGAGGGCCAAGAATGAGCAGTTCTTC,CSARDQGGRAKNEQFF
.,TRBV9,TRBJ2-7,.,TGTGCCAGCAGCGTAGTGCCGGAAACCTACGAGCAGTACTTC,CASSVVPETYEQYF
TRBD2,TRBV11-1,TRBJ2-1,.,TGTGCCAGCGTTCCAAGCGGGAGGGCCCCCTCCTCCTACAATGAGCAGTTCTTC,CASVPSGRAPSSYNEQFF
TRBD1,TRBV10-3,TRBJ1-2,few,TGTGCCATCAGTTCCGGACAGGGGGCTTATGGCTACACCTTC,CAISSGQGAYGYTF
.,TRBV30,TRBJ2-2,.,TGTGCCTGGTCCCAGGGGAGCGACACCGGGGAGCTGTTTTTT,CAWSQGSDTGELFF
.,TRBV7-3,TRBJ2-5,.,TGTGCCAGCAGCTTAATCGGGAGCGGCCAAGAGACCCAGTACTTC,CASSLIGSGQETQYF
.,TRBV20-1,TRBJ2-4,.,TGCAGTGCTAGAGATCTGATGCGGCAGCTAAACATTCAGTACTTC,CSARDLMRQLNIQYF
.,TRBV29-1,TRBJ2-1,many,TGCAGCGTTGCGGCTAGCTCCTACAATGAGCAGTTCTTC,CSVAASSYNEQFF
.,TRBV9,TRBJ2-1,.,TGTGCCAGCAGCGGCCCGCTCGGGGACAATGAGCAGTTCTTC,CASSGPLGDNEQFF